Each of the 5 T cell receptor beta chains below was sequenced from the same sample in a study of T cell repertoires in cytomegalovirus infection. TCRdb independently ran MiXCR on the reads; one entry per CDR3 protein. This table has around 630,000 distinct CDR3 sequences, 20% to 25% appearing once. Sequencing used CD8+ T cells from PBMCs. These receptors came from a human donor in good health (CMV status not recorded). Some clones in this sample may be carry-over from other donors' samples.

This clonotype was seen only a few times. The CDR3 loop is CASSPGLDTDTQYF. Written as DNA, the CDR3 is TGTGCCAGCTCCCCGGGTCTAGACACAGATACGCAGTATTTT. The chain employs TRBV14 and TRBJ2-3; D gene unclear. The CDR3 has 14 residues. V lost 8 bases, J lost 2 bases, and 14 bases lay in between. The V gene's germline CDR1 is SGHDN and CDR2 FVKESK.

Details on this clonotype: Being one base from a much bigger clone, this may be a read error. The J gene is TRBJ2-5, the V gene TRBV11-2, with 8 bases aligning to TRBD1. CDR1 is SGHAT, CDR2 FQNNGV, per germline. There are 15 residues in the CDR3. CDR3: CVSSGLDREQETQYF. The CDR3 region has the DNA TGTGTCAGCAGCGGATTGGACAGGGAACAAGAGACCCAGTACTTC. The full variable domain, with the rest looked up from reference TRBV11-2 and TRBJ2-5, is EAGVAQSPRYKIIEKRQSVAFWCNPISGHATLYWYQQILGQGPKLLIQFQNNGVVDDSQLPKDRFSAERLKGVDSTLKIQPAKLEDSAVYLCVSSGLDREQETQYFGPGTRLLVL.

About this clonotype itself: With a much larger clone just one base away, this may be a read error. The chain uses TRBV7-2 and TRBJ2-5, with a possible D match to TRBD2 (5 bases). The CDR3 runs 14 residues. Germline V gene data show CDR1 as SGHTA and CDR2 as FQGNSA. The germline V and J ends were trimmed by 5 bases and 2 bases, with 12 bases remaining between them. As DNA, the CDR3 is TGTGCCAGCAGCACGGGGTGGAGTCAAGAGACCCAGTACTTC. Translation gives CASSTGWSQETQYF.

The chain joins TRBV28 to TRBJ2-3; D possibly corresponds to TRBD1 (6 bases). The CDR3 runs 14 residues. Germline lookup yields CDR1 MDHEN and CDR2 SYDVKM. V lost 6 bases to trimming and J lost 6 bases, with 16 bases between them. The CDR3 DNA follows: TGTGCCAGCAGCCCAAGGGGGAGAGGGGATACGCAGTATTTT. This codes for CASSPRGRGDTQYF.

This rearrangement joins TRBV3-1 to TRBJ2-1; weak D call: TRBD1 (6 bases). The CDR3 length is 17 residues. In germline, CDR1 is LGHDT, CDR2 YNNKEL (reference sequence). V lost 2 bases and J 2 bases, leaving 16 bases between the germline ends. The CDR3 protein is CASSQTPTGPTYNEQFF. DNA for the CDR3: TGTGCCAGCAGCCAAACCCCGACAGGTCCTACCTACAATGAGCAGTTCTTC.